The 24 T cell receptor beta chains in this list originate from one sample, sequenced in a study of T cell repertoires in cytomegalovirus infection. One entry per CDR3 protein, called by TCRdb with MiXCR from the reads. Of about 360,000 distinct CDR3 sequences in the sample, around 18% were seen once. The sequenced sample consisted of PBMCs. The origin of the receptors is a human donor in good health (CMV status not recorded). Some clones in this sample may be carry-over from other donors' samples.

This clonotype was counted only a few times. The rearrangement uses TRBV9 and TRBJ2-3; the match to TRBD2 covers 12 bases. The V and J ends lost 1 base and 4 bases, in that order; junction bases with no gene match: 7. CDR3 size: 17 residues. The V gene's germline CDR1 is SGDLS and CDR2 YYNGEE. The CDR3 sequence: CASSVRLAGVYPDTQYF. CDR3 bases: TGTGCCAGCAGCGTAAGACTAGCGGGAGTATATCCAGATACGCAGTATTTT.

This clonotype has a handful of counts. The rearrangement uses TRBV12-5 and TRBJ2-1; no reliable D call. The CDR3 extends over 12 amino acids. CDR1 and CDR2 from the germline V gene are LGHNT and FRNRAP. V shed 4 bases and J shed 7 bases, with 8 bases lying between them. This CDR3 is CASGSRLNEQFF. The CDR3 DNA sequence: TGTGCTAGTGGTTCCCGGCTGAATGAGCAGTTCTTC.

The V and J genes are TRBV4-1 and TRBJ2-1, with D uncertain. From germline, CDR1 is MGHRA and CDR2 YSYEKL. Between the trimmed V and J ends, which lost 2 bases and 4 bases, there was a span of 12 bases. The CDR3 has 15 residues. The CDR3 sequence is CASSQWADPYNEQFF. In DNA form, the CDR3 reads TGCGCCAGCAGCCAATGGGCGGATCCTTACAATGAGCAGTTCTTC.

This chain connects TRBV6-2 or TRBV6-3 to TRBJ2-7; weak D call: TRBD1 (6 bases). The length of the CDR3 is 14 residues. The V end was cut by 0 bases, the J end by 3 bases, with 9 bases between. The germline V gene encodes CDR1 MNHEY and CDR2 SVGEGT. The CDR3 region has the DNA TGTGCCAGCAGTTACTCGAACAGGGTCTACGAGCAGTACTTC. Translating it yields CASSYSNRVYEQYF.

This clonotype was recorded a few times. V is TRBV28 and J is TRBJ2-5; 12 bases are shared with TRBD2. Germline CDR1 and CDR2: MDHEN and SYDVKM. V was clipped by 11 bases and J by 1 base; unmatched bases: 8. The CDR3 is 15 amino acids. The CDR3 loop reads CACTWTSGTQETQYF. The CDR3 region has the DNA TGTGCCTGTACATGGACTAGCGGGACCCAAGAGACCCAGTACTTC.

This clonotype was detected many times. The CDR3 region is CASSEEPVGLSQPQHF. In nucleotides, the CDR3 is TGTGCCAGCAGTGAAGAGCCGGTGGGCCTTTCACAGCCCCAGCATTTT. The chain couples TRBV2 to TRBJ1-5, with unresolved D. The length of the CDR3 is 16 residues. V was trimmed by 1 base and J by 7 bases, leaving 17 bases between them. Looked up from germline, CDR1 is SNHLY and CDR2 is FYNNEI.

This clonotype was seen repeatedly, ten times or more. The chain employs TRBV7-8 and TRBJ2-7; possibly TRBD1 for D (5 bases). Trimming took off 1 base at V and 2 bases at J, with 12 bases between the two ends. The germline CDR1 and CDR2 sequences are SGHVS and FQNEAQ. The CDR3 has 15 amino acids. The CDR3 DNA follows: TGTGCCAGCAGCTTAGGGACAAGAGATACCTACGAGCAGTACTTC. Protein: CASSLGTRDTYEQYF.

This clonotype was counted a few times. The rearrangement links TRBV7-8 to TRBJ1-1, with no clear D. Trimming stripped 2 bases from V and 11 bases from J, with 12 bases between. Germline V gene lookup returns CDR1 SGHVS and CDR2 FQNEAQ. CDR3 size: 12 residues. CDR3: CASSLLVAGAFF. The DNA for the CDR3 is TGTGCCAGCAGCTTACTTGTTGCGGGGGCTTTCTTT.

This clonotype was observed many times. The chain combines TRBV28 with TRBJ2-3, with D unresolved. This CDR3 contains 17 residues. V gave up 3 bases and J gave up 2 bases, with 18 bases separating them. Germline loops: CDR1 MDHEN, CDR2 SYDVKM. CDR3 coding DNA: TGTGCCAGCAGTTTCGTGGGCGGCGGTCCCAACACAGATACGCAGTATTTT. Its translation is CASSFVGGGPNTDTQYF. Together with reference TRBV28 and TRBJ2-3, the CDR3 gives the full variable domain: DVKVTQSSRYLVKRTGEKVFLECVQDMDHENMFWYRQDPGLGLRLIYFSYDVKMKEKGDIPEGYSVSREKKERFSLILESASTNQTSMYLCASSFVGGGPNTDTQYFGPGTRLTVL.

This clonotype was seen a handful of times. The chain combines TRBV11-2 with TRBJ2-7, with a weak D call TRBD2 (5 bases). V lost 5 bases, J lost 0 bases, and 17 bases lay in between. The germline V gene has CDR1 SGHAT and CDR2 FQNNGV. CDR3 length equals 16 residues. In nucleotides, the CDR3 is TGTGCCAGCAGCCGGTCATCGAGCGGAATCTCCTACGAGCAGTACTTC. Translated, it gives CASSRSSSGISYEQYF.

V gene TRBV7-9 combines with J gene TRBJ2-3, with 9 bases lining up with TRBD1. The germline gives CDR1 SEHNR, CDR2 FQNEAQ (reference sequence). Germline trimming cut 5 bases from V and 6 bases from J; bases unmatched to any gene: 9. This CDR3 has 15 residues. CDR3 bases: TGTGCCAGCAGCCGGGACAGGGCCATATCGGATACGCAGTATTTT. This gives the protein CASSRDRAISDTQYF.

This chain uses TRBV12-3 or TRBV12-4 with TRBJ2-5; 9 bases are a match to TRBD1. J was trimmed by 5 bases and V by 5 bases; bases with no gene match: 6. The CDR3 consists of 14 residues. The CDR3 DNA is TGTGCCAGCAGTCCACAGGGGGCGTCTGAGACCCAGTACTTC. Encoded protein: CASSPQGASETQYF.

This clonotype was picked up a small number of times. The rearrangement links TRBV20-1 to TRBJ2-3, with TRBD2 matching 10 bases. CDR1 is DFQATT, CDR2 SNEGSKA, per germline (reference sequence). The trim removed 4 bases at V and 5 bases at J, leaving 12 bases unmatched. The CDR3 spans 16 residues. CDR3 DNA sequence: TGCAGTGCTACCCAACAGCGGGGGGGCGATATAGATACGCAGTATTTT. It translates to CSATQQRGGDIDTQYF.

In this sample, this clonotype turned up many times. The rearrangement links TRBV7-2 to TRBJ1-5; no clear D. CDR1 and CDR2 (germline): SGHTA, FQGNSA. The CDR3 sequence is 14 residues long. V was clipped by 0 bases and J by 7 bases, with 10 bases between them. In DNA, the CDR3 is TGTGCCAGCAGCTTAGCTGGTGGCCTCCAGCCCCAGCATTTT. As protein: CASSLAGGLQPQHF.

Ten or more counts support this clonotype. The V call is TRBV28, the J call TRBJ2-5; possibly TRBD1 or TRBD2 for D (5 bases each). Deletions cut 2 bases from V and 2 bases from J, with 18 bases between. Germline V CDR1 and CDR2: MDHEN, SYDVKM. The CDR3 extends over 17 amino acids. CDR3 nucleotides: TGTGCCAGCAGTTTACGGGATCTGGACACTTCTCAAGAGACCCAGTACTTC. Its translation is CASSLRDLDTSQETQYF.

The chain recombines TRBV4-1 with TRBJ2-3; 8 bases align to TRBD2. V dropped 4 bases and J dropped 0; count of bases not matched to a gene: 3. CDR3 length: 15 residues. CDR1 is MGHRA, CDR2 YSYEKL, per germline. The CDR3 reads CASSRQRGSTDTQYF. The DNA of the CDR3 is TGCGCCAGCAGCCGCCAGCGGGGGAGCACAGATACGCAGTATTTT.

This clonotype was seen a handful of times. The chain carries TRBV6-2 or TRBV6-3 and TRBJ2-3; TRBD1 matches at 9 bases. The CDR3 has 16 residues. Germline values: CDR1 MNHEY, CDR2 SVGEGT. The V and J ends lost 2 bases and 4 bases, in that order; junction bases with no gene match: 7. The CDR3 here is CASSYSGTGKADTQYF. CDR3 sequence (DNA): TGTGCCAGCAGTTACAGTGGGACAGGGAAGGCAGATACGCAGTATTTT.

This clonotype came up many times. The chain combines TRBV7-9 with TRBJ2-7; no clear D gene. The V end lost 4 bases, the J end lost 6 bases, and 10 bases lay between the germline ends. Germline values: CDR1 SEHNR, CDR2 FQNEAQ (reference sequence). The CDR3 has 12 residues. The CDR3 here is CASSYTTTEQYF. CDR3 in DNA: TGTGCCAGCAGCTACACAACAACCGAGCAGTACTTC.

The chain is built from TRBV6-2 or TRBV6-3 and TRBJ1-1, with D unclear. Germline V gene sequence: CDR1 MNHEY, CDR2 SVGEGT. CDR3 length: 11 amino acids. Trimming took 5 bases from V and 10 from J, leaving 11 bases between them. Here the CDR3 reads CASSHGFGAFF. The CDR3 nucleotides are TGTGCCAGCAGTCACGGGTTTGGAGCTTTCTTT.

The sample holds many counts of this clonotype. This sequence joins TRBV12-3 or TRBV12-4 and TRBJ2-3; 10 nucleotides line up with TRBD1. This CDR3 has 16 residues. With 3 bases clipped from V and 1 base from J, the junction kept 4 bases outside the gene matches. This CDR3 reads CASSFRDRGRTDTQYF. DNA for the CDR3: TGTGCCAGCAGTTTCCGGGACAGGGGTCGCACAGATACGCAGTATTTT.

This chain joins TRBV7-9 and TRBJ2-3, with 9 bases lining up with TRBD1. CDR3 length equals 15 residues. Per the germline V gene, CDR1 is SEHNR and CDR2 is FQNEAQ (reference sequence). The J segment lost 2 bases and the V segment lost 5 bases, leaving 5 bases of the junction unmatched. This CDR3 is CASSPRTGATDTQYF. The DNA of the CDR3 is TGTGCCAGCAGCCCGAGGACAGGGGCCACAGATACGCAGTATTTT.

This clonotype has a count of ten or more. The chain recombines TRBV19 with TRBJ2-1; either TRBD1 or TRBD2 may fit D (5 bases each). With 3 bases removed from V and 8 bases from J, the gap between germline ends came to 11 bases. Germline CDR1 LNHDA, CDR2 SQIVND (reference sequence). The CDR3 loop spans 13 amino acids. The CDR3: CASSMVGEDEQFF. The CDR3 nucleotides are TGTGCCAGTAGTATGGTGGGGGAAGATGAGCAGTTCTTC. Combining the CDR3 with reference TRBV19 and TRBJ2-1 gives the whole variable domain DGGITQSPKYLFRKEGQNVTLSCEQNLNHDAMYWYRQDPGQGLRLIYYSQIVNDFQKGDIAEGYSVSREKKESFPLTVTSAQKNPTAFYLCASSMVGEDEQFFGPGTRLTVL.

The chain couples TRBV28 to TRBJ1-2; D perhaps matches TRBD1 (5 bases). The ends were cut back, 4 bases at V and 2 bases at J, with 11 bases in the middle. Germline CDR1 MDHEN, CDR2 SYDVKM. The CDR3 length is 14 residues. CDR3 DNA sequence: TGTGCCAGCAGTTGGGGGACGGCGAACTATGGCTACACCTTC. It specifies CASSWGTANYGYTF.

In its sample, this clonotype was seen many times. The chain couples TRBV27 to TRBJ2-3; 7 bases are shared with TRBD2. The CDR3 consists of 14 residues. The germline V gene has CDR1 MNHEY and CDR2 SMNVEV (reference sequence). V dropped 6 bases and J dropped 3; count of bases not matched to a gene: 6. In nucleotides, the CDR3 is TGTGCCAGCAGGCCGGGACTAATTACAGATACGCAGTATTTT. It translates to CASRPGLITDTQYF.